Listed below are T cell receptor beta chains from one sample, sequenced in a study of T cells after posttransplantation cyclophosphamide. Clones were read by immunoSEQ multiplex PCR, and TCRdb kept only the in-frame ones, dropping some. The sample has 4,000 to 6,000 clones; about 73% are singletons. The sequences come from PBMCs, collected about 340 days after allogeneic stem cell transplant with calcineurin inhibitor and methotrexate. These receptors all come from a female patient in her forties or fifties who received an allogeneic stem cell transplant from an unrelated donor, was CMV-positive, and had acute and chronic GVHD. The T cells may partly be graft donor cells. Each CDR3 is given with its conserved first and last residue. D genes are given only for firm matches. Some rows mark clone size as missing; the rest say once, few, many or name a class of expanded clone.

.,few,TRBJ1-1,TRBV5-5,TGTGCCAGCAGCTACAGTACTGAAGCTTTCTTT,CASSYSTEAFF
.,.,TRBJ2-1,TRBV7-9,TGTGCCAGCAGCCCGACCGGGACAGGGACCGGGAGGGCCAACAATGAGCAGTTCTTC,CASSPTGTGTGRANNEQFF
.,.,TRBJ1-5,TRBV15,TGTGCCACCAGCAGAGCTGGGGGCGACCAGCCCCAGCATTTT,CATSRAGGDQPQHF
.,once,TRBJ1-4,TRBV11-2,TGTGCCAGCAGCCATAGCCGGGTGGCCGCAACTAATGAAAAACTGTTTTTT,CASSHSRVAATNEKLFF
.,.,TRBJ1-5,TRBV1,TGCACCAGCAGCCAAGAGGCAGGGGAGCATCAGCCCCAGCATTTT,CTSSQEAGEHQPQHF
.,.,TRBJ1-5,TRBV19,TGTGCCAGTAGTATTTGGCGGGGGGGAGATAGCAATCAGCCCCAGCATTTT,CASSIWRGGDSNQPQHF
TRBD2,few,TRBJ2-7,TRBV6-1,TGTGCCAGCAGTGATAGCGGGGGGGGTACCCGCTTCGAGCAGTACTTC,CASSDSGGGTRFEQYF
TRBD1,.,TRBJ1-5,TRBV19,TGTGCCAGTATCGTGGACAGGGGGAACAATCAGCCCCAGCATTTT,CASIVDRGNNQPQHF
.,many,TRBJ1-1,TRBV19,TGTGCCAGTAGTTTCAGGGTTACTGAAGCTTTCTTT,CASSFRVTEAFF
.,few,TRBJ1-5,TRBV10-3,TGTGCCATCAGCCCCGCGGGGTTTCCGGGCAATCAGCCCCAGCATTTT,CAISPAGFPGNQPQHF
TRBD1,.,TRBJ1-2,TRBV11-2,TGTGCCAGCAGCTTAGACAGGGGGAGTGCTAACTATGGCTACACCTTC,CASSLDRGSANYGYTF
.,few,TRBJ1-3,TRBV7-9,TGTGCCAGCAGCTTAGGGAGGGGCATTTCCTCTGGAAACACCATATATTTT,CASSLGRGISSGNTIYF
.,.,TRBJ2-7,TRBV7-8,TGTGCCAGCAGCTTATACAGGTGGCGTGGGGAGCAGTACTTC,CASSLYRWRGEQYF